Reported below is one T cell receptor beta chain. These data originate in a study of blood T cell repertoires in COVID-19. Profiled with immunoSEQ multiplex PCR; TCRdb holds only in-frame clones, not every one. The sample lists approximately 70,000 clones, almost 90% occurring once. CDR3 length equals 14 residues. Germline V lookup: CDR1 SGHTA, CDR2 FQGNSA. Trimming shortened V by 1 base and J by 10 bases, and 16 bases separated the two germline ends. This sequence was found in a human donor in a cohort sampled during active COVID-19. The chain combines TRBV7-2 with TRBJ1-1; D ambiguous. The sample was peripheral blood. The CDR3 DNA is TGTGCCAGCAGCTTAGGTGCCGGATCGTCGGGAGCTTTCTTT. It yields the protein CASSLGAGSSGAFF.